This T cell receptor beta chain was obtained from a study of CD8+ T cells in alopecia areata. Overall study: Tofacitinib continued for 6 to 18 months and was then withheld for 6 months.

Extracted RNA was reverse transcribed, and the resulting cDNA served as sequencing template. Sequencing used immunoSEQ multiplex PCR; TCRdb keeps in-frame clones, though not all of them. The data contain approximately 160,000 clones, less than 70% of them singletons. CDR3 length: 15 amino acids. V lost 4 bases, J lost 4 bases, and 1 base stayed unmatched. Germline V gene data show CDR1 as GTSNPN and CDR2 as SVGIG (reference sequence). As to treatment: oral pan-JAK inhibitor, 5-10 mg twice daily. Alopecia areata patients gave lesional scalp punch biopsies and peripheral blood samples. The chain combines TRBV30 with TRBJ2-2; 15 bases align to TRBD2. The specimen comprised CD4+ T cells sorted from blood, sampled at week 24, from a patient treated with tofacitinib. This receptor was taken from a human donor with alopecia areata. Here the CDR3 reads CAWKGLAGGTGELFF. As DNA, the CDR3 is TGTGCCTGGAAGGGACTAGCGGGGGGCACCGGGGAGCTGTTTTTT.